What follows is one T cell receptor (beta chain) and its context. Study processing details: The authors estimated nucleated cell counts from reference gene primer amplification. Sequencing used immunoSEQ multiplex PCR; TCRdb keeps in-frame clones, though not all of them. The V and J calls and clone size come from that table; D and trimming were worked out from the DNA. The table shows approximately 150,000 clones, with approximately 81% occurring only once. It was during active infection that Seattle patients were enrolled and then longitudinally followed. The sample comes from a study of blood T cell repertoires in COVID-19. Study-wide context: The United States, Italy and Spain supplied acute and convalescent COVID-19 samples. In each case, the material was cDNA or gDNA derived from T cells, B-cell-depleted T cells, or PBMCs.

Trimming left V 7 bases short and J 5 bases short, with 23 bases between. There are 16 residues in the CDR3. Per the germline V gene, CDR1 is MDHEN and CDR2 is SYDVKM. This clonotype was obtained from a woman aged 50 to 60 with COVID-19, enrolled during active disease. The material sequenced was peripheral blood. This chain uses TRBV28 with TRBJ2-5; maybe TRBD2 (7 bases). The CDR3 reads CASKGKAGIRGETQYF. Written as DNA, the CDR3 is TGTGCCAGCAAGGGAAAAGCGGGGATTAGGGGGGAGACCCAGTACTTC.